This T cell receptor (beta chain) was documented in a study of blood T cell repertoires in COVID-19. CDR3 size: 15 residues. Germline V gene lookup returns CDR1 LGHDT and CDR2 YNNKEL (reference sequence). The V gene lost 4 bases and the J gene lost 3 bases, with 15 bases spanning the gap. Method: immunoSEQ multiplex PCR; TCRdb's copy keeps in-frame clones and lacks some. The top ten clones hold 3% of a sample with under 95,000 clones, about 85% of them seen once. The V and J genes are TRBV3-1 (or the pseudogene TRBV3-2) and TRBJ1-1; D may be TRBD1 (5 bases). This receptor was identified in a woman of 80 years or more with COVID-19, enrolled during active disease. The sample was peripheral blood. Written as DNA, the CDR3 is TGTGCCAGCAGCCTCGGAGGGACCTACTACACTGAAGCTTTCTTT. Translated: CASSLGGTYYTEAFF.